Listed here is a single T cell receptor beta chain. Its antigen remains unknown. This sample was included in a study of beta chain features in type 1 diabetes. Study-level results: A moderate, significant TCRB CDR3 shortening appeared in type 1 diabetes across four CD4+ subsets. Shorter templates might be favored by PCR, equally in patients and controls.

Cells sorted by CD45RO/CCR7/CD25/CD127/CD95/CD27 comprised CD4+ naive, central memory, regulatory and stem cell-like memory cells. This CDR3 region has 14 residues. Germline V CDR1 and CDR2: MNHNS, SASEGT. Trimming took off 8 bases at V and 4 bases at J, with 15 bases between the two ends. TCRB transcripts that were expressed got sequenced, as all of the isolated RNA had been reverse transcribed. The assay was immunoSEQ multiplex PCR, and TCRdb's table has in-frame clones only and misses some. The sample yields some 360,000 clones, around 10% seen once. Sequencing input: central memory CD4+ T cells from blood. The receptor's source is a man aged 25-40 years with type 1 diabetes. The chain uses TRBV6-1 and TRBJ2-4; the D gene is possibly TRBD1 (6 bases). The CDR3, as DNA: TGTGCCAGCCTGGCTGGACAGATGAAAAACATTCAGTACTTC. It specifies CASLAGQMKNIQYF.